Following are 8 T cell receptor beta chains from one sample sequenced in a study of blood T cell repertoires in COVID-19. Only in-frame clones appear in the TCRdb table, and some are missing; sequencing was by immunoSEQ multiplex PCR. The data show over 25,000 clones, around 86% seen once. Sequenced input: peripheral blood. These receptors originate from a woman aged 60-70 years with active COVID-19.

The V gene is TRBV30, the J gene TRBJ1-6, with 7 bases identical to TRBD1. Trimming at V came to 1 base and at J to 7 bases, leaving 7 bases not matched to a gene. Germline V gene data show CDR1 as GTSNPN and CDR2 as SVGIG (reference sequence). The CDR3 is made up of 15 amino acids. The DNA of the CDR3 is TGTGCCTGGAGTGCTCCGGGACAGATGAATTCACCCCTCCACTTT. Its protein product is CAWSAPGQMNSPLHF.

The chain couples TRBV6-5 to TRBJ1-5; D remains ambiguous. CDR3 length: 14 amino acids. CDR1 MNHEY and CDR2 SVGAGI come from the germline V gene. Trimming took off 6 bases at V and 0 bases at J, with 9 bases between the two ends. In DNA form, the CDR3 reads TGTGCCAGCAGAAAGAGTTATAGCAATCAGCCCCAGCATTTT. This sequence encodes CASRKSYSNQPQHF.

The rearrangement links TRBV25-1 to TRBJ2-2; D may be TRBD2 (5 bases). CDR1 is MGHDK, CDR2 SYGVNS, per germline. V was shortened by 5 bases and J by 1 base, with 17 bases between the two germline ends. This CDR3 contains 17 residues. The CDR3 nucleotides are TGTGCCAGCAGTAGGCGGTGGGCCGGAGGGAACACCGGGGAGCTGTTTTTT. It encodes CASSRRWAGGNTGELFF.

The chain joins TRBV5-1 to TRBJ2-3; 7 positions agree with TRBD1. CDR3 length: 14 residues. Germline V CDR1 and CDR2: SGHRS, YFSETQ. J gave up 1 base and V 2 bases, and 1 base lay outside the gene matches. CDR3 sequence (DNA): TGCGCCAGCAGCTTCGGACAGGGCACAGATACGCAGTATTTT. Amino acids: CASSFGQGTDTQYF.

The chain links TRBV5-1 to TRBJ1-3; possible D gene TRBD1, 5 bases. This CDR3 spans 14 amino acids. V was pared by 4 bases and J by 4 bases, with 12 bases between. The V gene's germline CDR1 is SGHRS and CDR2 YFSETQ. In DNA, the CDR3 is TGCGCCAGCAGCGTGACAGTAGGGGGAAACACCATATATTTT. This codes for CASSVTVGGNTIYF.

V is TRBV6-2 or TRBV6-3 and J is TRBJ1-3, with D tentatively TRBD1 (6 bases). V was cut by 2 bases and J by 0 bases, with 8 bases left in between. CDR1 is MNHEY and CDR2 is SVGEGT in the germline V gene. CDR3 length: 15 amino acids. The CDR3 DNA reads TGTGCCAGCAGTTACGACAGGACCTCTGGAAACACCATATATTTT. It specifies CASSYDRTSGNTIYF.

The chain's CDR3 is CASRGQGWTGELFF. The CDR3 nucleotides read TGTGCCAGTAGAGGACAGGGGTGGACCGGGGAGCTGTTTTTT. The V and J genes are TRBV19 and TRBJ2-2; TRBD1 matches at 9 bases. Germline V gene lookup returns CDR1 LNHDA and CDR2 SQIVND (reference sequence). The ends lost 6 bases at V and 5 bases at J; junction bases unmatched: 4. The CDR3 runs to 14 residues.

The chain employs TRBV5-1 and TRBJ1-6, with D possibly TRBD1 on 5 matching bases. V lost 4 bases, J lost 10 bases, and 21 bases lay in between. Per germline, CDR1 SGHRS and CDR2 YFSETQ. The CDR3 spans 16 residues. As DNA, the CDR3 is TGCGCCAGCAGCCCCCAACCTCAGGGTGGAGACTCACCCCTCCACTTT. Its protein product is CASSPQPQGGDSPLHF.